This T cell receptor (beta chain) was identified in a study of control samples from healthy donors and cancer patients. Profiled with immunoSEQ multiplex PCR; TCRdb holds only in-frame clones, not every one. Altogether 100,000 to 150,000 clones are present, around 93% being singletons, with the ten largest covering roughly 8.7%. Germline assignment: CDR1 SNHLY and CDR2 FYNNEI. The CDR3 contains 15 residues. V gave up 4 bases and J gave up 2 bases, with 14 bases separating them. This clone has more than one count but fewer than ten. The sample consisted of blood. This sequence joins TRBV2 and TRBJ1-1; the D gene is possibly TRBD1 (5 bases). The sequence was obtained from a man aged 18 to 29 in good health. The CDR3 DNA sequence: TGTGCCAGCAGTGTAGGACCAGGGAGAAACACTGAAGCTTTCTTT. This codes for CASSVGPGRNTEAFF.